This is a list of T cell receptor beta chains from one sample in a study of T cells in localized non-small cell lung cancer. Sequencing used immunoSEQ multiplex PCR; TCRdb keeps in-frame clones, though not all of them. The sample has tens of thousands of clones, roughly nine tenths seen once. Sample: PBMCs, taken before any cancer treatment. The receptor source for this set is a woman aged 40-75 years with stage II lung adenocarcinoma. The CDR3 runs from the conserved cysteine through the conserved F or W. D genes are given only for firm matches. Not every row has a clone size; where given, it reads once, few, many or a size class.

J | size | D | V | CDR3 | DNA
TRBJ2-7 | NA | NA | TRBV5-1 | CASSSNSYEQYF | TGCGCCAGCAGTTCGAATAGCTACGAGCAGTACTTC
TRBJ1-5 | NA | NA | TRBV6-5 | CASRRQGNQPQHF | TGTGCCAGCAGGAGACAGGGCAATCAGCCCCAGCATTTT
TRBJ2-5 | NA | TRBD1 | TRBV28 | CASFGWGTGKETQYF | TGTGCCAGCTTTGGATGGGGGACAGGAAAAGAGACCCAGTACTTC
TRBJ1-3 | NA | NA | TRBV9 | CASSGVVGNTIYF | TGTGCCAGCAGCGGGGTAGTTGGAAACACCATATATTTT
TRBJ2-5 | NA | NA | TRBV7-9 | CASSLVSGRKETQYF | TGTGCCAGCAGCTTAGTCTCAGGCCGTAAAGAGACCCAGTACTTC
TRBJ2-4 | NA | TRBD2 | TRBV5-6 | CASSLTSGGRRDIQYF | TGTGCCAGCAGCTTGACTAGCGGGGGCCGAAGAGACATTCAGTACTTC
TRBJ1-2 | NA | NA | TRBV5-1 | CASSLDEGNYGYTF | TGCGCCAGCAGCTTGGATGAAGGGAACTATGGCTACACCTTC
TRBJ1-2 | NA | NA | TRBV5-6 | CASSFVWGADGYTF | TGTGCCAGCAGCTTTGTATGGGGGGCCGATGGCTACACCTTC
TRBJ2-3 | NA | NA | TRBV15 | CATSGTDTQYF | TGTGCCACCAGTGGCACGGATACGCAGTATTTT
TRBJ2-1 | NA | NA | TRBV28 | CASSLLVLGDEQFF | TGTGCCAGCAGTTTATTGGTCCTGGGGGATGAGCAGTTCTTC
TRBJ1-3 | NA | NA | TRBV19 | CASTSLVPHSGNTIYF | TGTGCCAGTACCAGCCTGGTTCCACACTCTGGAAACACCATATATTTT
TRBJ1-5 | NA | NA | TRBV10-3 | CAISEYGTDNQPQHF | TGTGCCATCAGTGAGTACGGGACTGACAATCAGCCCCAGCATTTT
TRBJ1-1 | few | TRBD1 | TRBV4-1 | CASSQAVGTGGRYTEAFF | TGCGCCAGCAGCCAAGCCGTGGGGACAGGGGGAAGATATACTGAAGCTTTCTTT
TRBJ1-1 | NA | NA | TRBV5-4 | CASSLGGGTEAFF | TGTGCCAGCAGCTTGGGAGGGGGCACTGAAGCTTTCTTT
TRBJ2-5 | NA | NA | TRBV21-1 | CASSPFDFSPQETQYF | TGTGCCAGCAGCCCCTTTGACTTCTCACCTCAAGAGACCCAGTACTTC
TRBJ1-6 | NA | NA | TRBV7-2 | CASGRRLGNSPLHF | TGTGCCAGCGGCCGACGTTTGGGGAATTCACCCCTCCACTTT
TRBJ2-3 | NA | TRBD2 | TRBV2 | CASRGTVAGGSDTQYF | TGTGCCAGCAGGGGGACCGTAGCGGGAGGGTCAGATACGCAGTATTTT
TRBJ2-5 | NA | TRBD2 | TRBV29-1 | CSVEAFSGGTRYQETQYF | TGCAGCGTTGAGGCTTTTAGCGGGGGGACCCGGTACCAAGAGACCCAGTACTTC
TRBJ1-2 | NA | NA | TRBV6-6 | CASSTTQGYGYTF | TGTGCCAGCAGTACTACGCAGGGGTATGGCTACACCTTC
TRBJ1-1 | NA | NA | TRBV11-1 | CASSLARVGTEAFF | TGTGCCAGCAGCTTAGCCAGGGTGGGCACTGAAGCTTTCTTT
TRBJ2-3 | NA | NA | TRBV9 | CASSVSGATDTQYF | TGTGCCAGCAGCGTAAGTGGGGCCACAGATACGCAGTATTTT